These 21 T cell receptor beta chains share one sample of origin, sequenced in a study of tumor-infiltrating lymphocytes in oesophageal squamous cell carcinoma. TCRdb processed the PCR reads anew with MiXCR; each CDR3 protein has one entry. The table has about 14,000 distinct CDR3 sequences, approximately 51% seen once; the top ten hold roughly 15%. The specimen sequenced was blood. The receptors shown here come from a male donor with esophageal squamous cell carcinoma.

By its share, this clonotype is medium-sized. This rearrangement joins TRBV25-1 to TRBJ2-5, with D possibly TRBD1 on 6 matching bases. The CDR3 is 14 amino acids. Trimming left V 5 bases short and J 4 bases short, with 14 bases between. Germline-derived CDR1 and CDR2 are MGHDK and SYGVNS. The CDR3 sequence is CASSKLGGGETQYF. The CDR3 DNA reads as TGTGCCAGCAGTAAACTTGGGGGCGGAGAGACCCAGTACTTC.

There are a few counts of this clonotype. The CDR3 bases are TGTGCCAGCAGCTTTTTTCCGGTCACTGAAGCTTTCTTT. Residues: CASSFFPVTEAFF. The rearrangement uses TRBV7-8 and TRBJ1-1; D gene ambiguous. The CDR3 spans 13 residues. Trimming pared 3 bases from V and 4 bases from J, leaving 9 bases between. Per the germline V gene, CDR1 is SGHVS and CDR2 is FQNEAQ.

A few counts support this clonotype. This chain joins TRBV19 and TRBJ2-3; 8 bases are a match to TRBD1. The germline CDR1 and CDR2 sequences are LNHDA and SQIVND (reference sequence). The CDR3 length is 16 residues. The J segment lost 5 bases and the V segment lost 3 bases, leaving 10 bases of the junction unmatched. DNA of the CDR3: TGTGCCAGTAGTATCTTTCTCAGGGGGCTTGAAGATACGCAGTATTTT. It specifies CASSIFLRGLEDTQYF.

The chain is built from TRBV11-1 and TRBJ2-3; D could derive from TRBD1 or TRBD2 (6 bases each). CDR3 length: 15 amino acids. Germline V gene lookup returns CDR1 SGHAT and CDR2 FQDESV (reference sequence). V was trimmed by 7 bases and J by 6 bases, leaving 20 bases between them. Here the CDR3 DNA reads TGTGCCAGCACCCTCCTGTGGGGGGCTGGGGATACGCAGTATTTT. This gives the protein CASTLLWGAGDTQYF.

This clonotype is medium-sized (0.01 to 0.1%). The chain has TRBV6-1 and TRBJ1-6; D not certain. With 9 bases removed from V and 0 bases from J, the gap between germline ends came to 12 bases. CDR1 and CDR2 (germline): MNHNS, SASEGT. This CDR3 comprises 15 residues. The CDR3 here is CASINHSSYNSPLHF. The CDR3 bases are TGTGCCAGTATCAATCACAGCTCCTATAATTCACCCCTCCACTTT.

By proportion, this clonotype is medium-sized (0.01 to 0.1%). J is TRBJ1-4 and V is TRBV28, with a possible D match to TRBD1 (5 bases). Germline CDR1 reads MDHEN; CDR2 reads SYDVKM. Trimming removed 1 base from V and 11 bases from J, with 11 bases in between. The CDR3 consists of 13 residues. This CDR3 is CASSLSVRVKLFF. For the CDR3, the DNA is TGTGCCAGCAGTTTATCCGTCAGGGTGAAACTGTTTTTT.

The chain employs TRBV24-1 and TRBJ2-7; 10 bases align to TRBD2. The J call may be in error: the DNA end matches TRBJ2-5 better. The germline V gene encodes CDR1 KGHDR and CDR2 SFDVKD. This CDR3 is built from 15 residues. The CDR3 DNA sequence: TGTGCCACCAGTGGGACTAGCGGTGCACAAGAGACCCAGTACTTC. Protein sequence: CATSGTSGAQETQYF.

This clonotype was picked up one time. The chain has TRBV28 and TRBJ2-3; 9 bases line up with TRBD2. The CDR3 extends over 14 amino acids. Losses at the gene ends were 6 bases for V and 2 bases for J; bases not matched to a gene: 3. Germline CDR1 and CDR2: MDHEN and SYDVKM. The DNA of the CDR3 is TGTGCCAGCAGGCTAGCGGGACACACAGATACGCAGTATTTT. It codes for CASRLAGHTDTQYF.

V and J are TRBV7-3 and TRBJ2-2; maybe TRBD2 (5 bases). Germline V gene lookup returns CDR1 SGHTA and CDR2 FQGTGA. Trimming removed 2 bases from V and 0 bases from J, with 13 bases in between. This CDR3 has 17 amino acids. DNA of the CDR3: TGTGCCAGCAGCTTATCGGGGTTTAGCTCGAACACCGGGGAGCTGTTTTTT. Residues: CASSLSGFSSNTGELFF.

This clonotype has only a few counts. The rearrangement uses TRBV7-6 and TRBJ2-5; 7 positions match TRBD1. The end of the DNA is better explained by TRBJ1-2, so the J call may be wrong. The CDR3 has 13 amino acids. Germline CDR1 reads SGHVS; CDR2 reads FNYEAQ. The chain's CDR3 is CASSWDQGGGYTF. DNA for the CDR3: TGTGCCAGCAGCTGGGACCAGGGGGGAGGCTACACCTTC.

Ten or more counts support this clonotype. The chain recombines TRBV28 with TRBJ2-6, with a weak D call TRBD1 (6 bases). V shed 5 bases and J shed 0 bases, with 20 bases lying between them. The CDR3 extends over 19 amino acids. CDR1 is MDHEN and CDR2 is SYDVKM in the germline V gene. CDR3 sequence (DNA): TGTGCCAGCAGTCCACCCACAGGGAGCTCCTCCTCTGGGGCCAACGTCCTGACTTTC. This sequence encodes CASSPPTGSSSSGANVLTF.

This clonotype was counted many times. The chain recombines TRBV6-1 with TRBJ1-4; D might be TRBD1 (5 bases). The V and J ends lost 6 bases and 5 bases respectively, with 13 bases between them. The germline V gene encodes CDR1 MNHNS and CDR2 SASEGT. CDR3 length equals 14 residues. The CDR3 loop is CASRRGPENEKLFF. Written as DNA, the CDR3 is TGTGCCAGCAGACGGGGCCCGGAGAATGAAAAACTGTTTTTT.

By share, this clonotype ranks as large. The chain employs TRBV7-6 and TRBJ2-3; D is unresolved. This CDR3 is built from 13 residues. Germline V CDR1 and CDR2: SGHVS, FNYEAQ. V was cut by 3 bases and J by 5 bases, with 9 bases left in between. CDR3 in DNA: TGTGCCAGCAGCTTGGTATGGGGAGATACGCAGTATTTT. Its protein is CASSLVWGDTQYF.

This clonotype was counted a single time. The J gene is TRBJ1-1, the V gene TRBV18; 9 nucleotides match TRBD1. The CDR3 length is 15 residues. Trimming took 1 base from V and 5 from J; bases not matched to a gene: 5. The germline gives CDR1 KGHSH, CDR2 LQKENI. CDR3 amino acids: CASSPREDRGTEAFF. CDR3 nucleotide sequence: TGTGCCAGCTCACCACGTGAAGACAGGGGGACTGAAGCTTTCTTT.

This clonotype was seen more than once but under ten times. The chain employs TRBV7-6 and TRBJ2-1; D is uncertain. The J call may be incorrect, as the DNA end agrees better with TRBJ2-7. Germline CDR1 and CDR2: SGHVS and FNYEAQ. The CDR3 has 13 residues. CDR3 DNA sequence: TGTGCCAGCAGCTCTCAGGACTCCTACGAGCAGTACTTC. Its protein product is CASSSQDSYEQYF.

This clonotype has ten or more counts. The chain has TRBV5-1 and TRBJ1-2; D is undetermined. Germline CDR1 SGHRS, CDR2 YFSETQ. The CDR3 sequence is 14 residues long. The V gene lost 2 bases and the J gene lost 0 bases, with 8 bases spanning the gap. The CDR3 DNA sequence: TGCGCCAGCAGCTTTGGGCAGGCTAACTATGGCTACACCTTC. Translating it yields CASSFGQANYGYTF.

To note about this clonotype: Because the CDR3 is missing its conserved closing phenylalanine or tryptophan, this is likely a read error. No DNA is shown, since the ends of the CDR3 on it are uncertain; the CDR3 is the one TCRdb lists. V is TRBV5-6 and J is TRBJ2-6; the table calls TRBD1, which could not be checked here. The germline V gene has CDR1 SGHDT and CDR2 YYEEEE. The CDR3 is made up of 16 amino acids, end residues included. CDR3 residues: CASSLILSTYEQYFGA.

This clonotype was recorded at least ten times. The junction and the germline gene differ at one end; a read error may be behind it. The CDR3 nucleotides are TGCGCCAGCAGCTTCAGGGGTGGCGAGCAGTACTTC. Translated, it gives CASSFRGGEQYF. V gene TRBV5-4 combines with J gene TRBJ2-7, with D possibly being TRBD1 (6 bases). Germline-derived CDR1 and CDR2 are SGHNT and YYREEE (reference sequence). The CDR3 is 12 residues long.

This clonotype is categorized as medium-sized. The J gene is TRBJ2-7, the V gene TRBV10-2, with 14 bases fitting TRBD2. With 5 bases clipped from V and 6 bases from J, the junction kept 15 bases outside the gene matches. The CDR3 runs 18 residues. Germline V gene sequence: CDR1 WSHSY, CDR2 SAAADI. DNA for the CDR3: TGCGCCAGCAGTCAAACCGGGACTAGCGGGAGAATCTTATTCGAGCAGTACTTC. This codes for CASSQTGTSGRILFEQYF.

The chain recombines TRBV11-1 with TRBJ2-7, with 13 bases fitting TRBD2. The J call may be in error: the DNA end matches TRBJ2-1 better. The CDR3 contains 12 residues. Per the germline V gene, CDR1 is SGHAT and CDR2 is FQDESV (reference sequence). The CDR3, as DNA: TGTGCCAGCAGGACTAGCGGGAGGGAGCAGTTCTTC. Its translation: CASRTSGREQFF.

Regarding this clonotype: One end of the junction fails to match germline, which may point to a read error. CDR3 sequence (DNA): TGTGCTAGCAGCCCCCTACAGGGCGGGGGATCGGGTGAGCAGTTCTTC. Protein product: CASSPLQGGGSGEQFF. The chain recombines TRBV7-6 with TRBJ2-1; D might be TRBD2 (7 bases). Germline assignment: CDR1 SGHVS and CDR2 FNYEAQ. This CDR3 comprises 16 residues. Full variable domain (missing parts from reference TRBV7-6 and TRBJ2-1): GAGVSQSPRYKVTKRGQDVALRCDPISGHVSLYWYRQALGQGPEFLTYFNYEAQQDKSGLPNDRFSAERPEGSISTLTIQRTEQRDSAMYRCASSPLQGGGSGEQFFGPGTRLTVL.